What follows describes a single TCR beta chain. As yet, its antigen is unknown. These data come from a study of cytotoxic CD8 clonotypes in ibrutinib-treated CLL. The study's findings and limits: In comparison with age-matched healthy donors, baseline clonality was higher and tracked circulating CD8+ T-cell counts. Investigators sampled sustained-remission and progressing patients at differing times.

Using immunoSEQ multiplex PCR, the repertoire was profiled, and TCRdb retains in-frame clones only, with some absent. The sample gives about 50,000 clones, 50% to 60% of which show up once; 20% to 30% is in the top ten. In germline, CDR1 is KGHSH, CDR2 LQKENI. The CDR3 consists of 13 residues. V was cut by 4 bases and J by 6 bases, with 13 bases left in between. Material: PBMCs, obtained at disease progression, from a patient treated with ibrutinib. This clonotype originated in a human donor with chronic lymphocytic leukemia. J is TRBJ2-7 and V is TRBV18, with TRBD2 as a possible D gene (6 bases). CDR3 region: CASSQMEGFEQYF. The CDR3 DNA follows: TGTGCCAGCTCACAAATGGAGGGATTCGAGCAGTACTTC.